The 32 T cell receptor beta chains given below trace back to one sample, sequenced in a study of T-cell memory formation after mild COVID-19. One entry per CDR3 protein, called by TCRdb with MiXCR from the 5' RACE reads. The profile shows over 70,000 distinct CDR3 sequences, 13% of them singletons. The sample comprised PBMCs or a T cell subset sorted from them (not recorded which). These TCRs come from an adult woman who had mild COVID-19 (a few samples of this study predate the infection). Cell type and time point are not known.

The DNA for the CDR3 is TGCGCCAGCAGCCACCAGTCGACAGTGAACACTGAAGCTTTCTTT. It specifies CASSHQSTVNTEAFF. The chain joins TRBV4-1 to TRBJ1-1; D might be TRBD1 (5 bases). Germline lookup yields CDR1 MGHRA and CDR2 YSYEKL. Trimming took off 3 bases at V and 0 bases at J, with 11 bases between the two ends. This CDR3 has 15 amino acids.

The table lists this clonotype with many counts. The chain uses TRBV5-1 and TRBJ2-7; D is unresolved. Deletions cut 2 bases from V and 3 bases from J, with 6 bases between. The CDR3 runs to 12 residues. Germline CDR1 and CDR2: SGHRS and YFSETQ. The chain's CDR3 is CASSFDLYEQYF. CDR3 nucleotide sequence: TGCGCCAGCAGCTTTGACCTCTACGAGCAGTACTTC.

This clonotype has only a few counts. This chain joins TRBV7-9 and TRBJ1-1, with a possible D match to TRBD1 (5 bases). The CDR3 consists of 16 residues. Germline CDR1 SEHNR, CDR2 FQNEAQ (reference sequence). Trimming stripped 2 bases from V and 5 bases from J, with 18 bases between. This CDR3 is CASSLWAQGWLTEAFF. CDR3 bases: TGTGCCAGCAGCTTATGGGCCCAGGGTTGGTTGACTGAAGCTTTCTTT.

The V and J genes are TRBV24-1 and TRBJ2-5; no firm D call. Germline V CDR1 and CDR2: KGHDR, SFDVKD. This CDR3 spans 11 amino acids. V was pared by 2 bases and J by 5 bases, with 2 bases between. CDR3: CATSDYETQYF. In DNA, the CDR3 is TGTGCCACCAGTGATTACGAGACCCAGTACTTC.

This clonotype was observed a few times. This chain links TRBV7-8 with TRBJ2-1, with 14 bases that match TRBD2. The germline V gene has CDR1 SGHVS and CDR2 FQNEAQ. The J segment lost 8 bases and the V segment lost 5 bases, leaving 8 bases of the junction unmatched. The CDR3 consists of 16 residues. The CDR3 DNA reads TGTGCCAGCAGCGCACGACTAGCGGGAGGGCCGGATGAGCAGTTCTTC. Its protein product is CASSARLAGGPDEQFF.

This clonotype has a count of ten or more. The V gene is TRBV5-1, the J gene TRBJ2-7, with D perhaps matching TRBD1 or TRBD2 (6 bases each). This CDR3 region has 13 residues. Germline-derived CDR1 and CDR2 are SGHRS and YFSETQ. The germline V and J ends were trimmed by 6 bases and 5 bases, with 15 bases remaining between them. The CDR3 region is CASTKGGWDEQYF. The CDR3 DNA sequence: TGCGCCAGCACCAAGGGGGGTTGGGACGAGCAGTACTTC.

V and J are TRBV12-3 or TRBV12-4 and TRBJ2-5; a weak D match, TRBD2 (5 bases). Between the trimmed V and J ends, which lost 5 bases and 5 bases, there was a span of 15 bases. The CDR3 has 14 amino acids. The CDR3 DNA follows: TGTGCCAGCAGTCCGCTTAAGGGAGTGGAGACCCAGTACTTC. Translated, it gives CASSPLKGVETQYF.

V and J are TRBV15 and TRBJ1-5; D unclear. In germline, CDR1 is LNHNV, CDR2 YYDKDF (reference sequence). The V end lost 4 bases, the J end lost 1 base, and 20 bases lay between the germline ends. CDR3 length equals 18 residues. CDR3 sequence reads: CATSIASAGRVSNQPQHF. CDR3 bases: TGTGCCACCAGCATAGCCTCGGCGGGAAGAGTAAGCAATCAGCCCCAGCATTTT.

This clonotype showed up many times. This chain connects TRBV11-2 to TRBJ2-3; D unresolved. Trimming cost V 1 base and J 5 bases, with 13 bases left between them. Germline CDR1 and CDR2: SGHAT and FQNNGV. CDR3 length: 15 amino acids. The CDR3: CASSLAGNQLDTQYF. The CDR3 bases are TGTGCCAGCAGCTTAGCTGGGAATCAGCTAGATACGCAGTATTTT.

The chain has TRBV3-1 and TRBJ2-7; either TRBD1 or TRBD2 may supply D (5 bases each). Germline assignment: CDR1 LGHDT and CDR2 YNNKEL (reference sequence). Trimming took 4 bases from V and 7 from J, leaving 14 bases between them. The CDR3 is 13 amino acids. CDR3 coding DNA: TGTGCCAGCAGCCCCTGGGACCTCGGGGAGCAGTACTTC. Encoded protein: CASSPWDLGEQYF.

Only a few counts were recorded for this clonotype. J is TRBJ1-5 and V is TRBV4-1; tentatively, D is TRBD1 (5 bases). V was clipped by 8 bases and J by 2 bases, with 19 bases between them. The germline CDR1 and CDR2 sequences are MGHRA and YSYEKL. The CDR3 totals 16 residues. CDR3 sequence (DNA): TGCGCCAGCCAGGACCCCCAGGGAATCGGCAATCAGCCCCAGCATTTT. Translating gives CASQDPQGIGNQPQHF.

The chain employs TRBV21-1 and TRBJ1-2; the table gives TRBD1 as D, unverified against the DNA. TRBV21-1 constitutes a pseudogene. The CDR3 sequence is 16 residues long. The CDR3 DNA reads TGTGCCAGCAGCATGTTGACAGGGGAATCTAACTATGGCTACACCTTC. Protein: CASSMLTGESNYGYTF.

This clonotype was seen a handful of times. The rearrangement links TRBV20-1 to TRBJ1-2; D is possibly TRBD1 (5 bases). Per the germline V gene, CDR1 is DFQATT and CDR2 is SNEGSKA (reference sequence). Deletions cut 2 bases from V and 3 bases from J, with 13 bases between. CDR3 length: 14 amino acids. For the CDR3, the DNA is TGCAGTGCTAGATACAAGGGGTACGACTATGGCTACACCTTC. Its protein is CSARYKGYDYGYTF.

This clonotype turned up a few times. The CDR3 is CASSPGEVFGGTQETQYF. CDR3 DNA sequence: TGTGCCAGCAGCCCCGGGGAGGTCTTTGGCGGGACCCAAGAGACCCAGTACTTC. The chain is built from TRBV4-2 and TRBJ2-5; possibly TRBD2 for D (6 bases). Germline CDR1 LGHNA, CDR2 YNFKEQ. The CDR3 has 18 amino acids. Trimming removed 4 bases from V and 1 base from J, with 22 bases in between.

The V gene is TRBV4-2, the J gene TRBJ1-6; 8 nucleotides match TRBD1. Germline trimming cut 4 bases from V and 10 bases from J; bases unmatched to any gene: 12. The CDR3 totals 16 residues. Germline V gene data show CDR1 as LGHNA and CDR2 as YNFKEQ. CDR3 coding DNA: TGTGCCAGCAGCCCGTCGGGTGGCCAGGGGGCATCACCCCTCCACTTT. It encodes CASSPSGGQGASPLHF.

Many counts were recorded for this clonotype. The chain uses TRBV7-6 and TRBJ2-2; 15 bases fit TRBD2. This CDR3 contains 19 residues. Germline V gives CDR1 SGHVS, CDR2 FNYEAQ. V lost 5 bases, J lost 2 bases, and 9 bases stayed unmatched. The DNA for the CDR3 is TGTGCCAGCAGCCCCGGGACTAGCGGGGGGTCGGGAAACACCGGGGAGCTGTTTTTT. Protein product: CASSPGTSGGSGNTGELFF.

The rearrangement uses TRBV13 and TRBJ2-1; D may be TRBD2 (5 bases). The germline V gene encodes CDR1 PRHDT and CDR2 FYEKMQ (reference sequence). V was trimmed by 5 bases and J by 6 bases, leaving 20 bases between them. The CDR3 loop spans 16 amino acids. This CDR3 reads CASSPSPPAESNEQFF. For the CDR3, the DNA is TGTGCCAGCAGCCCATCCCCCCCAGCGGAATCCAATGAGCAGTTCTTC. The whole variable domain, remainder taken from reference TRBV13 and TRBJ2-1, is AAGVIQSPRHLIKEKRETATLKCYPIPRHDTVYWYQQGPGQDPQFLISFYEKMQSDKGSIPDRFSAQQFSDYHSELNMSSLELGDSALYFCASSPSPPAESNEQFFGPGTRLTVL.

CDR3 DNA: TGTGCCATCAGTGCTGCAGGGACCTACGAGCAGTACTTC. Its protein is CAISAAGTYEQYF. This sequence joins TRBV10-3 and TRBJ2-7; a possible D gene is TRBD1 (5 bases). Trimming cost V 4 bases and J 2 bases, with 9 bases left between them. Germline CDR1 and CDR2: ENHRY and SYGVKD. This CDR3 has 13 residues.

The table lists this clonotype with a few counts. The chain joins TRBV29-1 to TRBJ2-4; 7 bases are a match to TRBD2. CDR3 length equals 13 residues. Germline trimming cut 4 bases from V and 6 bases from J; bases unmatched to any gene: 6. Germline CDR1 and CDR2: SQVTM and ANQGSEA. The CDR3: CSVALPGGNIQYF. CDR3 coding DNA: TGCAGCGTTGCCTTGCCGGGGGGAAACATTCAGTACTTC.

This clonotype was picked up a small number of times. This chain joins TRBV11-2 and TRBJ2-7, with D possibly being TRBD1 (5 bases). The CDR3 consists of 13 residues. Per germline, CDR1 SGHAT and CDR2 FQNNGV. V was shortened by 7 bases and J by 0 bases, with 10 bases between the two germline ends. CDR3 sequence: CASNPQGSYEQYF. In nucleotides, the CDR3 is TGTGCCAGCAACCCCCAGGGCTCCTACGAGCAGTACTTC.

The CDR3 bases are TGTGCCAGCAGTTTACTAGCGGCCCACACAGATACGCAGTATTTT. It yields the protein CASSLLAAHTDTQYF. The V gene is TRBV11-1, the J gene TRBJ2-3; 8 bases line up with TRBD2. Germline CDR1 SGHAT, CDR2 FQDESV (reference sequence). This CDR3 is 15 amino acids long. Trimming took 6 bases from V and 2 from J; bases not matched to a gene: 7.

In its sample, this clonotype was seen once. The chain has TRBV5-1 and TRBJ1-1, with TRBD1 matching 9 bases. Looked up from germline, CDR1 is SGHRS and CDR2 is YFSETQ. V shed 3 bases, J shed 5 bases, and the junction held 5 bases outside the gene matches. There are 14 residues in the CDR3. DNA for the CDR3: TGCGCCAGCAGCTCCGGGACAGGGAGGACTGAAGCTTTCTTT. It translates to CASSSGTGRTEAFF.

This clonotype was seen at least ten times. The J gene is TRBJ2-7, the V gene TRBV5-1; D possibly corresponds to TRBD1 (5 bases). Per germline, CDR1 SGHRS and CDR2 YFSETQ. Trimming pared 2 bases from V and 5 bases from J, leaving 11 bases between. CDR3 length: 13 amino acids. CDR3 in amino acids: CASSLYTGDEQYF. In nucleotides, the CDR3 is TGCGCCAGCAGCTTATACACAGGAGACGAGCAGTACTTC.

This clonotype was detected only a few times. The chain joins TRBV7-2 to TRBJ2-1; TRBD2 might be the D (6 bases). Germline V lookup: CDR1 SGHTA, CDR2 FQGNSA. There are 15 residues in the CDR3. V lost 4 bases, J lost 6 bases, and 16 bases lay in between. The CDR3 DNA reads TGTGCCAGCAGCTCCCAGACGGGAGCCGCCAATGAGCAGTTCTTC. Translation: CASSSQTGAANEQFF. The entire variable domain, with the rest obtained from reference TRBV7-2 and TRBJ2-1, is as follows: GAGVSQSPSNKVTEKGKDVELRCDPISGHTALYWYRQSLGQGLEFLIYFQGNSAPDKSGLPSDRFSAERTGGSVSTLTIQRTQQEDSAVYLCASSSQTGAANEQFFGPGTRLTVL.

This clonotype was found many times. The V and J genes are TRBV4-1 and TRBJ2-5; the match to TRBD2 covers 11 bases. Germline V gives CDR1 MGHRA, CDR2 YSYEKL. This CDR3 comprises 16 residues. The V gene end was trimmed by 0 bases and the J gene end by 9 bases; junction bases not matched to a gene: 9. The CDR3 DNA sequence: TGCGCCAGCAGCCAAGATGTAGCGGGGGGGCTTGGGGCCCAGTACTTC. Its protein is CASSQDVAGGLGAQYF.

This clonotype occurred a few times. The gene calls are TRBV7-6 and TRBJ2-3, with a tentative D call TRBD1 (5 bases). Germline V gives CDR1 SGHVS, CDR2 FNYEAQ. CDR3 length equals 14 residues. Between the trimmed V and J ends, which lost 5 bases and 0 bases, there was a span of 9 bases. The CDR3 coding sequence is TGTGCCAGCAGCCCAGCAGGGAGCACAGATACGCAGTATTTT. Protein sequence: CASSPAGSTDTQYF.

V gene TRBV19 combines with J gene TRBJ2-3; D is perhaps TRBD2 (5 bases). CDR3 length: 13 amino acids. Trimming took off 5 bases at V and 6 bases at J, with 12 bases between the two ends. CDR1 is LNHDA, CDR2 SQIVND, per germline (reference sequence). CDR3 in DNA: TGTGCCAGTAGTCCCCTTCGAGGGGATACGCAGTATTTT. It codes for CASSPLRGDTQYF.

This clonotype was counted ten times or more. The V and J genes are TRBV7-9 and TRBJ2-5; 12 bases align to TRBD2. The CDR3 length is 16 residues. Germline CDR1 reads SEHNR; CDR2 reads FQNEAQ (reference sequence). Trimming took 5 bases from V and 4 from J; bases not matched to a gene: 8. CDR3 amino acids: CASSATSGRLRETQYF. The CDR3 DNA reads as TGTGCCAGCAGCGCAACTAGCGGGAGGCTCAGAGAGACCCAGTACTTC.

The chain recombines TRBV7-9 with TRBJ2-7; D unresolved. V was cut by 3 bases and J by 6 bases, with 9 bases left in between. CDR1 and CDR2 (germline): SEHNR, FQNEAQ (reference sequence). This CDR3 is 12 amino acids long. DNA for the CDR3: TGTGCCAGCAGCTTTGATAGCTTCGAGCAGTACTTC. It specifies CASSFDSFEQYF.

The genes are TRBV12-3 or TRBV12-4 and TRBJ1-4; 7 bases fit TRBD1. After removal of 5 bases from V and 6 bases from J, the junction contained 6 bases not matched to a gene. The CDR3 runs 14 residues. CDR3 nucleotide sequence: TGTGCCAGCAGTCGTGACAGGGAAGATGAAAAACTGTTTTTT. It codes for CASSRDREDEKLFF.

V gene TRBV12-3 or TRBV12-4 combines with J gene TRBJ2-1; 7 bases agree with TRBD1. The trim removed 3 bases at V and 6 bases at J, leaving 5 bases unmatched. CDR3 length: 14 amino acids. CDR3 sequence reads: CASSFWSGGNEQFF. In nucleotides, the CDR3 is TGTGCCAGCAGTTTCTGGTCAGGGGGCAATGAGCAGTTCTTC.

This clonotype was detected many times. V and J are TRBV12-3 or TRBV12-4 and TRBJ2-7; 8 bases fit TRBD2. CDR3 length: 18 residues. V lost 3 bases to trimming and J lost 4 bases; unmatched junction nucleotides: 17. The CDR3 sequence: CASSFLSVAGGSRYEQYF. CDR3 DNA: TGTGCCAGCAGTTTTCTCTCCGTGGCGGGAGGTTCCCGATACGAGCAGTACTTC.